The clone carrying this T cell receptor beta chain came up a few times. The antigen is unknown. Each patient went into thyroid surgery without having received any treatment. As originally analysed: For papillary thyroid cancer, a distant-metastasis classifier was constructed from CDR3 differences observed across clinicopathological groups. TCRdb re-analyzed the PCR reads through MiXCR. These V and J calls are TCRdb output, not the study's own analysis. Of more than 12,000 clones listed, approximately 19% were seen once; the top ten hold 13%. The data derive from a study of metastatic and nonmetastatic thyroid tumors. In the study overall: The study looked at repertoires side by side in blood and in tumor or nodule tissue from malignant and benign thyroid patients.

Notes on the study in general: It was reportedly found that TCR beta diversity was significantly higher in malignant thyroid tumors than in benign nodules, a difference seen in both blood and tumor samples.

The CDR3 sequence is 13 residues long. Losses at the gene ends were 6 bases for V and 4 bases for J; bases not matched to a gene: 5. Sample: blood. V and J are TRBV12-3 or TRBV12-4 and TRBJ1-2, with 7 bases matching TRBD1. The receptor was derived from a female donor with papillary thyroid cancer or a benign thyroid nodule (not recorded which). Some clones in this sample may be carry-over from other donors' samples. DNA of the CDR3: TGTGCCAGCAGCCTGGGACAGTTCTATGGCTACACCTTC. It is translated as CASSLGQFYGYTF.